The present TCR beta chain was sequenced within a study of PD-1 blockade in classical Hodgkin lymphoma. The germline gives CDR1 LNHDA, CDR2 SQIVND (reference sequence). The CDR3 has 13 amino acids. V gave up 6 bases and J gave up 4 bases; unmatched junction bases: 6. Here immunoSEQ multiplex PCR was the method, and the copy in TCRdb shows in-frame clones only, minus some. The sample has some 23,000 clones, about 70% seen once. No patient escaped relapse after autologous stem cell transplantation, and brentuximab vedotin exposure varied. This TCR was recovered from a human donor with classical Hodgkin lymphoma. The sequencing here drew on peripheral blood mononuclear cells (PBMCs), taken at baseline. This chain connects TRBV19 to TRBJ2-7, with TRBD1 matching 7 bases. Written as DNA, the CDR3 is TGTGCCAGTAGAGAGGGGGCGCGATACGAGCAGTACTTC. This gives the protein CASREGARYEQYF. The full variable domain, its missing parts supplied by reference TRBV19 and TRBJ2-7, is DGGITQSPKYLFRKEGQNVTLSCEQNLNHDAMYWYRQDPGQGLRLIYYSQIVNDFQKGDIAEGYSVSREKKESFPLTVTSAQKNPTAFYLCASREGARYEQYFGPGTRLTVT.